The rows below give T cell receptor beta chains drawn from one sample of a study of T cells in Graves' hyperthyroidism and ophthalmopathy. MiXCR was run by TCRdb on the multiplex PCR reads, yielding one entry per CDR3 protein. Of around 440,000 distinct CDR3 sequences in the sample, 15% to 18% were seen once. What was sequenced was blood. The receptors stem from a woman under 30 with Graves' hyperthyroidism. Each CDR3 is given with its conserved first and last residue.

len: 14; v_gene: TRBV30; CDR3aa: CAWRGGGGAGELFF
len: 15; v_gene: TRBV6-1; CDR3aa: CASSLGTSEQETQYF
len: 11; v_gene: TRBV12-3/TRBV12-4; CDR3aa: CASSLGPFAFF
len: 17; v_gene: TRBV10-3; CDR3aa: CAISDGEREGPYNEQFF
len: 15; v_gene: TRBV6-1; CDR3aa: CASSYSGHGDYGYTF
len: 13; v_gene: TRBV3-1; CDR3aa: CASSQRGDSRLFF
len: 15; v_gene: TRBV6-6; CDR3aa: CASSYLDTSHYEQYF
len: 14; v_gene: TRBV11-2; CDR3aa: CASSLGVSNYEQYF
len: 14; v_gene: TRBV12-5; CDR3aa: CASGLGGEGNEQFF
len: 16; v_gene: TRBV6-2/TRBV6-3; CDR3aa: CASNTLQTSGTGELFF
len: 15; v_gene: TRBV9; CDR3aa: CASSVGRQTGDGYTF
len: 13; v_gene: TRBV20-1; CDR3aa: CSARGTGEETQYF
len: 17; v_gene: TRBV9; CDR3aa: CASSVEGVAGFTDTQYF
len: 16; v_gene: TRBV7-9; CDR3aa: CASSPTGGRAINEQFF
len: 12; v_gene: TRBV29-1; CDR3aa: CSVLAGEETQYF
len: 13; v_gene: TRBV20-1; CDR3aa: CSASSGSATGQFF
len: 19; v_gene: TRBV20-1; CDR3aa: CSATYPGTGGSTSSYEQYF
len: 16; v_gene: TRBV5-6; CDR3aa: CASSFIAGESYNEQFF
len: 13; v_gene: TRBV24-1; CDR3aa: CATRDVLQETQYF
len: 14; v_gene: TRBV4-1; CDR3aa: CASSLGQRQETQYF
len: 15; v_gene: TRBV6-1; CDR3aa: CASSWGGEANYGYTF
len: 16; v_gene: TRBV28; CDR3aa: CASSLPEGQGANIQYF
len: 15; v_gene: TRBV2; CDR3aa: CASSATGQSYNEQFF
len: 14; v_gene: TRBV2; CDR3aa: CASSGDRTSDTQYF
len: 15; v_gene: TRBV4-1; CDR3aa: CASSQAGADYNEQFF
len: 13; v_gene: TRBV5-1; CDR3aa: CASRGELYNEQFF
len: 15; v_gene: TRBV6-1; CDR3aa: CASRLGRTSAYEQYF
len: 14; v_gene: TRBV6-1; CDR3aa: CASSYGTSGDTQYF
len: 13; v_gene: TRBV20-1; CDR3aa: CSARKQGRGEAFF
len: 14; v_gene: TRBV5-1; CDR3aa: CASREGASNEELFF
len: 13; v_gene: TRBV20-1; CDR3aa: CSASWGGQETQYF
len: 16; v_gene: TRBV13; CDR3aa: CASIDETPIGYNEQFF
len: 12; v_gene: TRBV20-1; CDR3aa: CSARVPGDTQYF
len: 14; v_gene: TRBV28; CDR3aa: CASSSGPLREKLFF
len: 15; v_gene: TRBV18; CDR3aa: CASSPWAGGGETQYF
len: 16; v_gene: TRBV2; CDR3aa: CASSEMTGKRTYEQYF
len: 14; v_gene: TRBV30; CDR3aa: CAWSWTGGAEKLFF
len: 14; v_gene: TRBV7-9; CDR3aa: CASSRTGTKETQYF
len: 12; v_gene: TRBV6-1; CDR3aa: CASSPDHYEQYF
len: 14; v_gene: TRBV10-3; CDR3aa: CAISDQDSQETQYF
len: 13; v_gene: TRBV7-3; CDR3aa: CASNITTGTEAFF
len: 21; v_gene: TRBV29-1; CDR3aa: CSVMGAGALMATPSVRGTQYF
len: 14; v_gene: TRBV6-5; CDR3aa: CASSYGYSNQPQHF
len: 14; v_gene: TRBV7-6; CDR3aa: CASSLADSNSPLHF
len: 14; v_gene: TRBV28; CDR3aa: CASSSRDTDEKLFF
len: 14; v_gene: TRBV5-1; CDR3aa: CASSPTGEGYGYTF
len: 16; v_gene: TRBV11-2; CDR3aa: CASSLSPGSTYNEQFF
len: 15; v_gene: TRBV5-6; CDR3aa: CASSLGPGVYQPQHF